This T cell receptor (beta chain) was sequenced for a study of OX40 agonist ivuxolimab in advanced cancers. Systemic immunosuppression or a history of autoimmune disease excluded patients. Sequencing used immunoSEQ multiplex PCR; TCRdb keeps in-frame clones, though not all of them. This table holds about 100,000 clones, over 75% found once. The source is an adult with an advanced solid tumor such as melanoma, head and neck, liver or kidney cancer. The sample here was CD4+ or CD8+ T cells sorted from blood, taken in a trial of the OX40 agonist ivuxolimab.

CDR3 in amino acids: CSVERAGGRADTQYF. CDR3 bases: TGCAGCGTTGAAAGGGCAGGGGGCAGGGCAGATACGCAGTATTTT. The genes are TRBV29-1 and TRBJ2-3, with 8 bases that match TRBD1. J lost 4 bases, V lost 2 bases, and 8 bases had no gene match. The CDR3 loop spans 15 amino acids. Germline V gene sequence: CDR1 SQVTM, CDR2 ANQGSEA.